The 9 T cell receptor beta chains in this list originate from one sample, sequenced in a study of cytomegalovirus exposure and HLA in healthy donors. 13 Jbeta primers and 60 Vbeta primers were used for the PCR. TCRdb keeps only in-frame clones here, not all; method: immunoSEQ multiplex PCR. The sample has roughly 290,000 clones; 75% to 85% are singletons. The sequenced sample consisted of PBMCs. Every receptor here comes from a girl aged 2 to 10 in good health and CMV-seronegative.

In this sample, this clone turned up once. The CDR3 coding sequence is TGTGCCTTGAACAGGGGTTTGATGAACACTGAAGCTTTCTTT. This sequence encodes CALNRGLMNTEAFF. This sequence joins TRBV30 and TRBJ1-1, with TRBD1 identical over 7 bases. The length of the CDR3 is 14 residues. Germline-derived CDR1 and CDR2 are GTSNPN and SVGIG (reference sequence). With 7 bases clipped from V and 0 bases from J, the junction kept 8 bases outside the gene matches.

This clone was detected only a few times. CDR3 in DNA: TGTGCCAGCAGTACAGGGGTCTTTTCTGGAACTGAAGCTTTCTTT. Amino acid sequence: CASSTGVFSGTEAFF. The V call is TRBV6-1, the J call TRBJ1-1; TRBD1 matches at 7 bases. The trim removed 5 bases at V and 5 bases at J, leaving 11 bases unmatched. Germline CDR1 and CDR2: MNHNS and SASEGT. The CDR3 length is 15 residues.

The chain employs TRBV6-5 and TRBJ1-6; TRBD1 might be the D (5 bases). The V end was cut by 5 bases, the J end by 11 bases, with 16 bases between. The CDR3 runs 14 residues. Germline assignment: CDR1 MNHEY and CDR2 SVGAGI. The CDR3 nucleotides are TGTGCCAGCAGTCCTACAGGTCGGAATCCACCCCTCCACTTT. Translating gives CASSPTGRNPPLHF.

The chain couples TRBV10-3 to TRBJ2-3; 7 bases align to TRBD2. This CDR3 has 14 residues. Germline assignment: CDR1 ENHRY and CDR2 SYGVKD. J was trimmed by 0 bases and V by 6 bases; bases with no gene match: 3. In nucleotides, the CDR3 is TGTGCCATCAGGGCGGGAGTGAGCACAGATACGCAGTATTTT. This translates into CAIRAGVSTDTQYF.

The chain links TRBV27 to TRBJ2-7; possibly TRBD1 for D (6 bases). V lost 2 bases and J 5 bases, leaving 10 bases between the germline ends. The germline V gene has CDR1 MNHEY and CDR2 SMNVEV (reference sequence). The CDR3 extends over 13 amino acids. The CDR3 loop reads CASSLQGLDEQYF. Here the CDR3 DNA reads TGTGCCAGCAGTTTACAGGGGCTCGACGAGCAGTACTTC.

This clone was counted between two and nine times. The chain employs TRBV25-1 and TRBJ2-3; 8 bases line up with TRBD2. The CDR3 totals 18 residues. Looked up from germline, CDR1 is MGHDK and CDR2 is SYGVNS. V trimming: 3 bases; J trimming: 0 bases; junction bases outside the gene matches: 11. CDR3 loop: CASSDSKLAELSTDTQYF. The CDR3 DNA reads as TGTGCCAGCAGTGATAGTAAACTAGCGGAACTAAGCACAGATACGCAGTATTTT.

The chain has TRBV4-1 and TRBJ1-2, with 9 bases lining up with TRBD1. The CDR3 loop spans 15 amino acids. V trimming: 3 bases; J trimming: 5 bases; junction bases outside the gene matches: 7. Germline V gene lookup returns CDR1 MGHRA and CDR2 YSYEKL. This chain's CDR3 is CASSQRDREGYGYTF. The CDR3 nucleotides read TGCGCCAGCAGCCAGAGGGACAGGGAAGGTTATGGCTACACCTTC.

This clone was seen a single time. The V call is TRBV18, the J call TRBJ1-1, with TRBD1 as a possible D gene (6 bases). The V gene lost 5 bases and the J gene lost 2 bases, with 12 bases spanning the gap. This CDR3 has 14 residues. Germline lookup yields CDR1 KGHSH and CDR2 LQKENI. The CDR3 sequence is CASSSDRINTEAFF. The CDR3 DNA follows: TGTGCCAGCTCATCCGACAGGATTAACACTGAAGCTTTCTTT.

The V and J genes are TRBV30 and TRBJ1-1, with 7 positions matching TRBD1. Trimming at V came to 4 bases and at J to 5 bases, leaving 10 bases not matched to a gene. The CDR3 is made up of 14 amino acids. Germline V gene data show CDR1 as GTSNPN and CDR2 as SVGIG (reference sequence). The CDR3 nucleotides read TGTGCCTGGATCCGAGACAGGGTTGGGACTGAAGCTTTCTTT. Its translation is CAWIRDRVGTEAFF.